This TCR beta chain is drawn from a study of T cell responses to AZD1222 COVID-19 vaccine. Study results and caveats: Across the whole spike, CD4 TCRs peaked at regions 160-218 and 743-854. Only five to seven AZD1222 recipients tested seropositive at baseline.

In the case of this clone: Its antigen is undetermined.

Assay used: immunoSEQ multiplex PCR; TCRdb lists only in-frame clones, some missing. The table lists about 120,000 clones, approximately 85% of them singletons. CDR1 is LGHDT, CDR2 YNNKEL, per germline (reference sequence). The CDR3 is 16 residues long. The ends lost 3 bases at V and 10 bases at J; junction bases unmatched: 9. V gene TRBV3-1 (or the pseudogene TRBV3-2) combines with J gene TRBJ1-6; TRBD1 matches 10 bases. Sequences were derived from peripheral blood, sampled on day 0 of AZD1222 vaccination. This clonotype was sampled from an adult in good health. CDR3 DNA: TGTGCCAGCAGCCAGACGCGGGACAGGGGTAACTCACCCCTCCACTTT. Translated, it gives CASSQTRDRGNSPLHF.